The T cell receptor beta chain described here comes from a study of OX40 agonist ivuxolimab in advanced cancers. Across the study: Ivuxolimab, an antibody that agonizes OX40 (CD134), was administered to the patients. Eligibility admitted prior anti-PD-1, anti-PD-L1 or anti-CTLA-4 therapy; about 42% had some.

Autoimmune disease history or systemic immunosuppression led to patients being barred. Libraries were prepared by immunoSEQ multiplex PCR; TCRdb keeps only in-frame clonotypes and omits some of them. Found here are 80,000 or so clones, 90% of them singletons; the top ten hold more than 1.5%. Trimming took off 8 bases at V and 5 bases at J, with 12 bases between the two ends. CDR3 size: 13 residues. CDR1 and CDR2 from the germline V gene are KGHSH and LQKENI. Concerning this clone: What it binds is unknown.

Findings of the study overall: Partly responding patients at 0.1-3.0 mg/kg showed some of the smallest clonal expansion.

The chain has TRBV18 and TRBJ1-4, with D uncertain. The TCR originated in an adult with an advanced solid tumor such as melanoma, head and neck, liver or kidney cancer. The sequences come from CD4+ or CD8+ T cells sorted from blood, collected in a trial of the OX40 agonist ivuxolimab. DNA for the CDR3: TGTGCCAGCGTCATGGTCCCAAATGAAAAACTGTTTTTT. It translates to CASVMVPNEKLFF.